The T cell receptor (beta chain) under discussion was sequenced for a study of T-cell reconstitution after alpha-beta-depleted transplantation in children. There are 16 residues in the CDR3. The V gene's germline CDR1 is LGHNA and CDR2 YNFKEQ. The V and J ends lost 3 bases and 2 bases respectively, with 15 bases between them. A library of TCRbeta sequences, prepared with unique molecular identifiers, was generated. TCRdb ran MiXCR on the PCR reads and lists one entry per CDR3 protein. The sample consists of some 240,000 distinct CDR3 sequences, about 12% of them appearing once. This clonotype has just a few counts.

The J gene is TRBJ2-3, the V gene TRBV4-2, with D perhaps given as TRBD1 or TRBD2 (6 bases each). The sequence was obtained from a human donor who donated a stem cell graft to a child with acute lymphoblastic leukemia. Sequencing was performed on PBMCs from the stem cell graft donor, taken from the stem cell graft. The CDR3 here is CASSQGGHTSTDTQYF. CDR3 DNA: TGTGCCAGCAGCCAGGGGGGACATACTTCCACAGATACGCAGTATTTT.